This TCR beta chain was identified in a study of technical replicates of blood from a handful of donors (dated by TCRdb to 2016 to 2017). Taken from the germline V gene (reference sequence), the CDR1 and CDR2 loops are SEHNR and FQNEAQ. Spanning cysteine to phenylalanine, the CDR3 consists of 16 amino acids. The sequence is cut down to CDR3 DNA, 48 bases in frame from base 1. V lost 7 bases and J lost 4 bases, and the count of bases not matched to a germline gene is 11. The library was generated by the immunoSEQ multiplex PCR assay. The source is immuneACCESS, and TCRdb retained only in-frame sequences with V and J called. Part of the clones is not carried over; for the studies checked, unresolved V genes explain less than half of this, and the remainder is unexplained. Here the sample has some 77,000 clones; about nine tenths occur a single time. The ten largest account for approximately 0.4% of the sample.

To note about this clone: Its antigen remains unidentified. Base qualities are not provided; no much larger clone lies one nucleotide away.

The sample comprised T cells isolated from PBMCs. The rearrangement joined TRBV7-9 to TRBJ1-5, and TRBD1 aligns with 9 junction nucleotides. This TCR derives from a human donor in good health. Read as DNA, the sequence is TGTGCCAGCACCACCGGGACAGGGATCAGAAATCAGCCCCAGCATTTT. Its amino acids are CASTTGTGIRNQPQHF.